A single sample is the source of the 10 T cell receptor beta chains below, sequenced in a study of T-cell reconstitution after alpha-beta-depleted transplantation in children. The library targeted TCRbeta and was prepared with unique molecular identifiers. Each CDR3 protein is one row after TCRdb ran MiXCR on the PCR reads. This table holds about 240,000 distinct CDR3 sequences, 12% found once. The input for sequencing was PBMCs from the stem cell graft donor, taken from the stem cell graft. Receptor source: a human donor who donated a stem cell graft to a child with acute lymphoblastic leukemia.

The table lists this clonotype with many counts. This chain joins TRBV5-1 and TRBJ2-3, with TRBD2 matching over 8 bases. This CDR3 is built from 15 residues. Per germline, CDR1 SGHRS and CDR2 YFSETQ. The V segment lost 4 bases and the J segment 2 bases; nucleotides outside the gene matches: 6. CDR3 DNA sequence: TGCGCCAGCAGCAGACTACTAGCGGACACAGATACGCAGTATTTT. Translated, it gives CASSRLLADTDTQYF.

The rearrangement uses TRBV5-6 and TRBJ2-5, with TRBD2 matching 8 bases. Germline trimming cut 4 bases from V and 4 bases from J; bases unmatched to any gene: 12. Per germline, CDR1 SGHDT and CDR2 YYEEEE. The length of the CDR3 is 16 residues. CDR3 in amino acids: CASSPDGGGNTETQYF. DNA of the CDR3: TGTGCCAGCAGCCCGGACGGCGGGGGGAATACAGAGACCCAGTACTTC.

The gene calls are TRBV6-2 or TRBV6-3 and TRBJ2-2; 11 bases match TRBD1. Losses at the gene ends were 10 bases for V and 4 bases for J; bases not matched to a gene: 5. This CDR3 is 14 amino acids long. From germline, CDR1 is MNHEY and CDR2 SVGEGT. Here the CDR3 DNA reads TGTGCCACCATGGGACAGGGGGGCACCGGGGAGCTGTTTTTT. Translating it yields CATMGQGGTGELFF.

This clonotype was recorded at least ten times. The chain links TRBV7-9 to TRBJ1-5; no clear D gene. The germline V gene has CDR1 SEHNR and CDR2 FQNEAQ (reference sequence). This CDR3 has 15 residues. Deletions cut 5 bases from V and 3 bases from J, with 14 bases between. The CDR3 is CASSPSTVSNQPQHF. CDR3 coding DNA: TGTGCCAGCAGCCCATCGACTGTATCCAATCAGCCCCAGCATTTT.

This clonotype was seen more than once but under ten times. CDR3 residues: CASSQDGQASYNEQFF. DNA of the CDR3: TGCGCCAGCAGCCAAGACGGCCAAGCTTCCTACAATGAGCAGTTCTTC. V is TRBV4-1 and J is TRBJ2-1, with D unresolved. V dropped 0 bases and J dropped 1 base, with 10 bases sitting between them. Germline V gene lookup returns CDR1 MGHRA and CDR2 YSYEKL. The CDR3 is 16 amino acids.

This clonotype was found many times. The chain joins TRBV7-8 to TRBJ1-5, with D perhaps TRBD1 (6 bases). V shed 3 bases and J shed 4 bases, with 13 bases lying between them. The germline gives CDR1 SGHVS, CDR2 FQNEAQ. The CDR3 is made up of 15 amino acids. The CDR3 sequence: CASSLSGGANQPQHF. The CDR3 DNA sequence: TGTGCCAGCAGCTTGTCCGGGGGGGCAAATCAGCCCCAGCATTTT.

In its sample, this clonotype was seen many times. The chain couples TRBV6-5 to TRBJ1-1, with no clear D. Germline-derived CDR1 and CDR2 are MNHEY and SVGAGI. The germline V and J ends were trimmed by 2 bases and 7 bases, with 17 bases remaining between them. The CDR3 sequence is 15 residues long. The CDR3 is CASSYATAGTSEAFF. The CDR3 nucleotides read TGTGCCAGCAGTTACGCAACCGCGGGTACCAGTGAAGCTTTCTTT.

This clonotype has a handful of counts. The chain recombines TRBV7-8 with TRBJ1-2; 9 nucleotides line up with TRBD1. J was trimmed by 7 bases and V by 6 bases; bases with no gene match: 12. This CDR3 is built from 15 residues. Germline values: CDR1 SGHVS, CDR2 FQNEAQ. The CDR3 region is CASSIRPGTGIGYTF. CDR3 DNA sequence: TGTGCCAGCAGTATAAGACCCGGGACAGGGATTGGCTACACCTTC.

In this sample, this clonotype turned up many times. The chain uses TRBV5-1 and TRBJ2-2, with 11 bases aligning to TRBD1. The CDR3 runs 16 residues. V was pared by 4 bases and J by 6 bases, with 8 bases of the junction left unmatched. Germline V gene sequence: CDR1 SGHRS, CDR2 YFSETQ. The DNA of the CDR3 is TGCGCCAGCAGCCTCCAAGGACAGGGGGCGGCCGGGGAGCTGTTTTTT. Amino acid sequence: CASSLQGQGAAGELFF. Combining the CDR3 with reference TRBV5-1 and TRBJ2-2 gives the whole variable domain KAGVTQTPRYLIKTRGQQVTLSCSPISGHRSVSWYQQTPGQGLQFLFEYFSETQRNKGNFPGRFSGRQFSNSRSEMNVSTLELGDSALYLCASSLQGQGAAGELFFGEGSRLTVL.

J is TRBJ2-3 and V is TRBV28; 10 nucleotides match TRBD2. The length of the CDR3 is 16 residues. Germline CDR1 reads MDHEN; CDR2 reads SYDVKM. The V and J ends lost 3 bases and 2 bases, in that order; junction bases with no gene match: 5. For the CDR3, the DNA is TGTGCCAGCAGTTTTCTCCTAGCGGGAGACACAGATACGCAGTATTTT. Its translation: CASSFLLAGDTDTQYF.